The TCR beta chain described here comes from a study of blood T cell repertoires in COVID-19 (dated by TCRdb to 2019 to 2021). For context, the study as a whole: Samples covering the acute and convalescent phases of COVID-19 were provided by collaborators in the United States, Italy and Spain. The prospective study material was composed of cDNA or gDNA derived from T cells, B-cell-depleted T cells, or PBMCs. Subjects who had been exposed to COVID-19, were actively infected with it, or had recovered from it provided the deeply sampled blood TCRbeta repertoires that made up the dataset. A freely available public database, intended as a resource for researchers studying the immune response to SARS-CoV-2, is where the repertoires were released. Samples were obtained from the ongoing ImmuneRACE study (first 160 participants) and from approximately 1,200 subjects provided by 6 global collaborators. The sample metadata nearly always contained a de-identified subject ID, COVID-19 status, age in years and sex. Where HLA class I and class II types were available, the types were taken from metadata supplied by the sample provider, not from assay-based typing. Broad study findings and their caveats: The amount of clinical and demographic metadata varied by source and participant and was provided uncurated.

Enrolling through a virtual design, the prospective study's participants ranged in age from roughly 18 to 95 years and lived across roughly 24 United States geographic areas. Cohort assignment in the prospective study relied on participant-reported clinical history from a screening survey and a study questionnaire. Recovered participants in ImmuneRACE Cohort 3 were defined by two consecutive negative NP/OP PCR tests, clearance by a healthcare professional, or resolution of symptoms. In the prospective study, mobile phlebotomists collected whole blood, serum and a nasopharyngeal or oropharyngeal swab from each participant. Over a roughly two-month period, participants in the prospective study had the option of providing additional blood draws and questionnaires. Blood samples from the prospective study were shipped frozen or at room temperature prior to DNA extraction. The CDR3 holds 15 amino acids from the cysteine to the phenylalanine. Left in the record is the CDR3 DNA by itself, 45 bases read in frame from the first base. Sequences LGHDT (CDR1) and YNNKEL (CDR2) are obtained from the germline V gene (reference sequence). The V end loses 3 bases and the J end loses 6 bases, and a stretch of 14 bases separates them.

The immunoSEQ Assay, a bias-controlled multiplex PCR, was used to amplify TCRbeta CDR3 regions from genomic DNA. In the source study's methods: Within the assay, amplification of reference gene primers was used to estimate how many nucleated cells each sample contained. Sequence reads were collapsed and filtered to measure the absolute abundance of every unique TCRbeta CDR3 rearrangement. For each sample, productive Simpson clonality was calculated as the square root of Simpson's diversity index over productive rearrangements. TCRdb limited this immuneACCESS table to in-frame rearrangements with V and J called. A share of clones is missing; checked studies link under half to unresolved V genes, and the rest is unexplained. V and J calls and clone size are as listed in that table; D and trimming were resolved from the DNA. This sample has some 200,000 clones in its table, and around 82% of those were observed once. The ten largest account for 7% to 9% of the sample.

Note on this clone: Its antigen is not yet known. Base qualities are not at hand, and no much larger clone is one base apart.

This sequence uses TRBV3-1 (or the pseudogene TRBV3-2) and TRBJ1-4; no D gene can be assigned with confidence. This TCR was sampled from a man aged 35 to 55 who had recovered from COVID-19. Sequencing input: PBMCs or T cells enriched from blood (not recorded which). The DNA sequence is TGTGCCAGCAGCCACCGAATGCCGAGGGATGAAAAACTGTTTTTT. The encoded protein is CASSHRMPRDEKLFF.